This T cell receptor (beta chain) originates from a study of PD-L1 blockade in urothelial cancer. Study-wide background: The number of prior chemotherapy regimens per patient was 0 to 3. Blood drawn 3 weeks (second dose) and 6 weeks after treatment start was analyzed. Study-wide results and caveats: A pretreatment blood TCR clonality that fell below the median predicted better progression-free and overall survival.

Produced via immunoSEQ multiplex PCR; TCRdb's table is partial and in-frame only. Among tens of thousands of clones, 80% to 85% were seen once, and the ten largest hold approximately 2%. This clone was detected only a few times. Antigen unknown. Looked up from germline, CDR1 is PRHDT and CDR2 is FYEKMQ (reference sequence). This CDR3 is built from 14 residues. Trimming shortened V by 3 bases and J by 0 bases, and 7 bases separated the two germline ends. As for time point: pretreatment peripheral blood. This clonotype was sampled from a man aged 55 to 70 with urothelial cancer. This material consisted of PBMCs, taken around atezolizumab (anti-PD-L1) treatment. The rearrangement uses TRBV13 and TRBJ2-3; D might be TRBD2 (6 bases). The CDR3 DNA reads as TGTGCCAGCAGCTTGGGGACTAGCACAGATACGCAGTATTTT. Amino acid sequence: CASSLGTSTDTQYF.